The rows below give T cell receptor beta chains drawn from one sample of a study of beta chain features in type 1 diabetes. This table comes from immunoSEQ multiplex PCR, and its TCRdb copy is limited to in-frame clones, with some not included. The data show approximately 170,000 clones, approximately 8% seen once. Sequenced: central memory CD4+ T cells from blood. The receptors here all came from a middle-aged woman with type 1 diabetes. CDR3s include the opening cysteine and the closing phenylalanine or tryptophan. The D gene is left open where the match is weak. Some rows mark clone size as missing; the rest say once, few, many or name a class of expanded clone.

-	TRBV7-9	TRBJ1-2	-	CASSPEEVYGYTF	TGTGCCAGCAGCCCAGAAGAGGTCTACGGCTACACCTTC
-	TRBV6-6	TRBJ2-7	TRBD1	CASSSTGGRNEQYF	TGTGCCAGCAGTTCCACAGGGGGAAGGAACGAGCAGTACTTC
-	TRBV28	TRBJ1-4	-	CASKGWGKNEKLFF	TGTGCCAGCAAGGGTTGGGGCAAGAATGAAAAACTGTTTTTT
few	TRBV7-6	TRBJ2-1	TRBD1	CASRETGEFHEQFF	TGTGCCAGCAGGGAGACAGGGGAGTTCCATGAGCAGTTCTTC
few	TRBV28	TRBJ2-1	TRBD1	CASSLRDRGRGEQFF	TGTGCCAGCAGTTTAAGGGACAGGGGGCGAGGTGAGCAGTTCTTC
-	TRBV28	TRBJ1-5	TRBD1	CASSPPTGPNQPQHF	TGTGCCAGCAGTCCTCCGACAGGGCCGAATCAGCCCCAGCATTTT
few	TRBV6-1	TRBJ1-1	-	CASSPYLDSEAFF	TGTGCCAGCAGTCCCTACTTGGACAGTGAAGCTTTCTTT
many	TRBV10-3	TRBJ2-7	TRBD2	CVIGGAAGEQYF	TGTGTCATCGGGGGGGCGGCAGGCGAGCAGTACTTC
-	TRBV28	TRBJ1-4	TRBD1	CASSRDRNEKLFF	TGTGCCAGCTCCCGGGACAGGAATGAAAAACTGTTTTTT
few	TRBV19	TRBJ2-7	-	CASSFLGESKEQYF	TGTGCCAGTAGTTTCCTTGGGGAGTCTAAGGAGCAGTACTTC
-	TRBV14	TRBJ2-2	TRBD1	CASSLTGGAVGELFF	TGTGCCAGCAGCCTTACAGGGGGCGCGGTCGGGGAGCTGTTTTTT
few	TRBV18	TRBJ2-5	TRBD1	CASSPWTGGQETQYF	TGTGCCAGCTCACCATGGACAGGGGGACAAGAGACCCAGTACTTC
-	TRBV4-1	TRBJ2-7	-	CASSQDGQRGEEQYF	TGCGCCAGCAGCCAAGATGGACAGCGAGGGGAGGAGCAGTACTTC
few	TRBV6-4	TRBJ2-1	TRBD2	CASSAVGGAVNEQFF	TGTGCCAGCAGTGCGGTCGGGGGGGCCGTAAATGAGCAGTTCTTC
-	TRBV2	TRBJ2-1	TRBD2	CASSGGLQFF	TGTGCCAGCAGTGGGGGACTACAGTTCTTC
-	TRBV28	TRBJ2-3	TRBD2	CASSRYLAGVTDTQYF	TGTGCCAGCAGTAGATACCTAGCGGGGGTCACAGATACGCAGTATTTT